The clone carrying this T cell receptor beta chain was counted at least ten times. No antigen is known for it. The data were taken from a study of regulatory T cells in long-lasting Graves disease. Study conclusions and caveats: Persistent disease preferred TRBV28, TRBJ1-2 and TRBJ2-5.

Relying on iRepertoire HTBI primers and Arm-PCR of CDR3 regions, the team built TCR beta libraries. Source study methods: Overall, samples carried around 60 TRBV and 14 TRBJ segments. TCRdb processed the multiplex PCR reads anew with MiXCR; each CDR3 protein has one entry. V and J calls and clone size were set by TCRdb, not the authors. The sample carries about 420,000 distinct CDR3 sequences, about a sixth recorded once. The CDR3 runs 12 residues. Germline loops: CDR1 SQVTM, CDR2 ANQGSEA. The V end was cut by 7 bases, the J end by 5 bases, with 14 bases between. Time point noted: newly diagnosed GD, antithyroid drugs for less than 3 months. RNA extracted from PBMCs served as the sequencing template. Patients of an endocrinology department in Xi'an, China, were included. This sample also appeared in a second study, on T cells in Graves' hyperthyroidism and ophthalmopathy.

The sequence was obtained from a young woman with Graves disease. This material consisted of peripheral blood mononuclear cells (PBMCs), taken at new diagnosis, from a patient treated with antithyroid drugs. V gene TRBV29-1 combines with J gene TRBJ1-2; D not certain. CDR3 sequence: CSASGSLYGYTF. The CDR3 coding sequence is TGCAGCGCTTCCGGGTCCCTTTATGGCTACACCTTC.